These 6 T cell receptor beta chains originate from one sample sequenced in a study of T cell repertoires in cytomegalovirus infection. One entry per CDR3 protein results from TCRdb running MiXCR on the reads. Among about 600,000 distinct CDR3 sequences, approximately 24% were seen once, and the ten largest hold less than 9.5%. Input material: CD8+ T cells from PBMCs. Receptors originate from a human donor in good health (CMV status not recorded). Some clones in this sample may be carry-over from other donors' samples.

There are many counts of this clonotype. The genes are TRBV7-2 and TRBJ2-7; D gene unclear. Trimming pared 1 base from V and 0 bases from J, leaving 7 bases between. CDR1 and CDR2 (germline): SGHTA, FQGNSA. The CDR3 covers 14 residues. CDR3: CASSLGVGSYEQYV. In DNA, the CDR3 is TGTGCCAGCAGCTTAGGAGTGGGCTCCTACGAGCAGTACGTC.

The chain joins TRBV5-1 to TRBJ2-7; unclear D gene. The V end lost 0 bases, the J end lost 5 bases, and 6 bases lay between the germline ends. The CDR3 has 12 amino acids. Germline V gives CDR1 SGHRS, CDR2 YFSETQ. The CDR3 sequence is CASSLGWDEQYF. The CDR3 DNA reads as TGCGCCAGCAGCTTGGGATGGGACGAGCAGTACTTC.

There are a few counts of this clonotype. The chain is built from TRBV12-3 or TRBV12-4 and TRBJ1-1, with D possibly being TRBD1 (5 bases). The CDR3 has 13 amino acids. Between the trimmed V and J ends, which lost 7 bases and 7 bases, there was a span of 16 bases. Here the CDR3 reads CASTLGGAFEAFF. CDR3 coding DNA: TGTGCCAGCACCTTGGGGGGAGCCTTTGAAGCTTTCTTT.

This clonotype turned up a few times. The chain links TRBV29-1 to TRBJ1-2; TRBD1 aligns across 7 bases. The ends lost 6 bases at V and 7 bases at J; junction bases unmatched: 8. Per the germline V gene, CDR1 is SQVTM and CDR2 is ANQGSEA. The CDR3 extends over 12 amino acids. CDR3 loop: CSVPDRLLGYTF. The CDR3 bases are TGCAGCGTCCCGGACAGGTTACTTGGCTACACCTTC.

This clonotype was found many times. The chain carries TRBV20-1 and TRBJ1-1; D may be TRBD1 (6 bases). There are 15 residues in the CDR3. Germline CDR1 DFQATT, CDR2 SNEGSKA (reference sequence). V gave up 0 bases and J gave up 3 bases, with 14 bases separating them. CDR3 DNA sequence: TGCAGTGCTAGAGATAACTCTCAGGGGCACACTGAAGCTTTCTTT. Its translation is CSARDNSQGHTEAFF.

This chain links TRBV14 with TRBJ2-1, with D tentatively TRBD1 (5 bases). CDR1 SGHDN and CDR2 FVKESK come from the germline V gene. Trimming shortened V by 4 bases and J by 0 bases, and 19 bases separated the two germline ends. The CDR3 totals 18 residues. The CDR3 DNA follows: TGTGCCAGCAGCCTCATATACAGGATCCAGAGCTCCTACAATGAGCAGTTCTTC. Amino acids: CASSLIYRIQSSYNEQFF. The whole variable domain, remainder taken from reference TRBV14 and TRBJ2-1, is EAGVTQFPSHSVIEKGQTVTLRCDPISGHDNLYWYRRVMGKEIKFLLHFVKESKQDESGMPNNRFLAERTGGTYSTLKVQPAELEDSGVYFCASSLIYRIQSSYNEQFFGPGTRLTVL.